Below, 22 T cell receptor beta chains from the same sample are listed, as sequenced in a study of OX40 agonist ivuxolimab in advanced cancers. The data were produced by immunoSEQ multiplex PCR, yet TCRdb's version contains in-frame clones alone and is incomplete. This sample has roughly 19,000 clones, with roughly 84% found just once. The sample in question was CD4+ or CD8+ T cells sorted from blood, obtained in a trial of the OX40 agonist ivuxolimab. These receptors came from an adult with an advanced solid tumor such as melanoma, head and neck, liver or kidney cancer.

This chain links TRBV28 with TRBJ1-2; D not certain. The CDR3 totals 13 residues. Germline loops: CDR1 MDHEN, CDR2 SYDVKM. The V end lost 5 bases, the J end lost 8 bases, and 15 bases lay between the germline ends. This chain's CDR3 is CASSQRLREGYTF. The DNA of the CDR3 is TGTGCCAGCAGTCAGAGACTTCGGGAGGGCTACACCTTC.

This chain links TRBV7-2 with TRBJ1-2; the D gene is possibly TRBD1 (6 bases). Germline values: CDR1 SGHTA, CDR2 FQGNSA. This CDR3 contains 14 residues. Trimming removed 6 bases from V and 8 bases from J, with 19 bases in between. CDR3 amino acids: CASREGRGAGGYTF. The CDR3 nucleotides read TGTGCCAGCAGGGAAGGCCGGGGGGCGGGCGGCTACACCTTC.

The chain joins TRBV18 to TRBJ2-2, with D maybe TRBD1 (6 bases). Germline values: CDR1 KGHSH, CDR2 LQKENI. The CDR3 runs 15 residues. V dropped 2 bases and J dropped 5 bases, with 12 bases sitting between them. CDR3 sequence: CASSPTKQGTGELFF. CDR3 DNA sequence: TGTGCCAGCTCACCAACGAAACAGGGAACCGGGGAGCTGTTTTTT.

This clone has just a few counts. The chain recombines TRBV6-1 with TRBJ2-3; the D gene is possibly TRBD2 (6 bases). The germline V and J ends were trimmed by 8 bases and 4 bases, with 19 bases remaining between them. The CDR3 extends over 15 amino acids. The germline V gene has CDR1 MNHNS and CDR2 SASEGT. Here the CDR3 reads CASAMTGAGPDTQYF. The CDR3 coding sequence is TGTGCCAGCGCTATGACGGGAGCCGGCCCAGATACGCAGTATTTT.

This chain links TRBV19 with TRBJ1-1; D uncertain. V lost 3 bases, J lost 1 base, and 18 bases lay in between. This CDR3 contains 17 residues. Germline CDR1 reads LNHDA; CDR2 reads SQIVND (reference sequence). The CDR3 region is CASSIMGIYGGNTEAFF. CDR3 DNA: TGTGCCAGTAGTATCATGGGTATTTACGGAGGGAACACTGAAGCTTTCTTT.

CDR3 amino acids: CASSLYRDGNQPQHF. DNA for the CDR3: TGTGCCAGCAGCTTGTACAGGGATGGCAATCAGCCCCAGCATTTT. This chain connects TRBV5-5 to TRBJ1-5; D is possibly TRBD1 (6 bases). Trimming stripped 1 base from V and 2 bases from J, with 10 bases between. This CDR3 contains 15 residues. Germline CDR1 reads SGHKS; CDR2 reads YYEKEE (reference sequence).

This clone showed up just a few times. CDR3 sequence: CATDTGLNEQFF. CDR3 coding DNA: TGTGCCACGGACACGGGCCTCAATGAGCAGTTCTTC. V is TRBV19 and J is TRBJ2-1; D may be TRBD1 (5 bases). The CDR3 runs to 12 residues. Germline loops: CDR1 LNHDA, CDR2 SQIVND (reference sequence). The ends were cut back, 10 bases at V and 6 bases at J, with 13 bases in the middle.

This clone appeared a few times. The V and J genes are TRBV10-3 and TRBJ1-2; 10 bases are shared with TRBD1. Per the germline V gene, CDR1 is ENHRY and CDR2 is SYGVKD. V trimming: 5 bases; J trimming: 8 bases; junction bases outside the gene matches: 11. The CDR3 has 15 amino acids. CDR3 protein: CAISSRQGALEGYTF. The CDR3 DNA reads TGTGCCATCAGTTCAAGACAGGGGGCCCTGGAAGGCTACACCTTC.

The chain uses TRBV4-2 and TRBJ1-3; maybe TRBD1 (6 bases). Germline V gene data show CDR1 as LGHNA and CDR2 as YNFKEQ. The CDR3 length is 17 residues. V lost 1 base and J 2 bases, leaving 15 bases between the germline ends. This chain's CDR3 is CASSQVRQGLTGNTIYF. The CDR3 nucleotides read TGTGCCAGCAGCCAAGTTCGCCAGGGGTTGACTGGAAACACCATATATTTT.

This chain links TRBV7-9 with TRBJ2-4; the match to TRBD2 covers 7 bases. Germline V gives CDR1 SEHNR, CDR2 FQNEAQ (reference sequence). CDR3 size: 15 residues. V trimming: 5 bases; J trimming: 8 bases; junction bases outside the gene matches: 12. CDR3 in amino acids: CASSLGGWGGDIQYF. The DNA for the CDR3 is TGTGCCAGCAGCCTAGGCGGCTGGGGGGGAGACATTCAGTACTTC.

The chain combines TRBV30 with TRBJ1-1; D call uncertain. The germline gives CDR1 GTSNPN, CDR2 SVGIG (reference sequence). The CDR3 is 13 amino acids. The germline V and J ends were trimmed by 3 bases and 3 bases, with 11 bases remaining between them. The CDR3 DNA follows: TGTGCCTGGAGGGGGTGGGCCCACACTGAAGCTTTCTTT. Encoded protein: CAWRGWAHTEAFF.

This chain joins TRBV4-2 and TRBJ2-2; D gene uncertain. This CDR3 has 12 amino acids. V shed 0 bases and J shed 5 bases, with 1 base lying between them. Germline-derived CDR1 and CDR2 are LGHNA and YNFKEQ. The CDR3 sequence is CASSQETGELFF. As DNA, the CDR3 is TGTGCCAGCAGCCAAGAGACCGGGGAGCTGTTTTTT.

This chain uses TRBV6-1 with TRBJ2-7, with 8 bases identical to TRBD1. Germline CDR1 and CDR2: MNHNS and SASEGT. Trimming removed 2 bases from V and 2 bases from J; junction bases left unmatched: 2. The CDR3 has 14 residues. CDR3: CASSEYRGTYEQYF. The CDR3 DNA reads TGTGCCAGCAGTGAATACAGGGGGACCTACGAGCAGTACTTC.

V gene TRBV7-3 combines with J gene TRBJ2-1; a weak D match, TRBD1 (5 bases). Trimming removed 5 bases at V and 7 bases at J, with 21 bases between. This CDR3 has 16 residues. Looked up from germline, CDR1 is SGHTA and CDR2 is FQGTGA. The CDR3 sequence: CASSPARVSTRNEQFF. CDR3 nucleotides: TGTGCCAGCAGCCCCGCCAGGGTTTCGACGAGGAATGAGCAGTTCTTC.

This clone was seen a few times. This rearrangement joins TRBV2 to TRBJ1-5; possible D gene TRBD1, 5 bases. Germline-derived CDR1 and CDR2 are SNHLY and FYNNEI. The CDR3 covers 12 residues. Between the trimmed V and J ends, which lost 6 bases and 6 bases, there was a span of 9 bases. Here the CDR3 reads CASSRDGQPQHF. CDR3 bases: TGTGCCAGCAGCAGGGATGGTCAGCCCCAGCATTTT.

The rearrangement uses TRBV29-1 and TRBJ2-5, with D uncertain. The CDR3 has 15 amino acids. Germline values: CDR1 SQVTM, CDR2 ANQGSEA. V shed 0 bases and J shed 5 bases, with 16 bases lying between them. This chain's CDR3 is CSVEELQVKGETQYF. In nucleotides, the CDR3 is TGCAGCGTTGAAGAGCTCCAAGTTAAAGGGGAGACCCAGTACTTC.

The genes are TRBV18 and TRBJ2-5; 10 bases align to TRBD1. The germline V gene encodes CDR1 KGHSH and CDR2 LQKENI. This CDR3 spans 17 amino acids. V gave up 4 bases and J gave up 5 bases; unmatched junction bases: 13. In DNA form, the CDR3 reads TGTGCCAGCTCACGATTACCGGGACAGGGGATTGACGAGACCCAGTACTTC. Encoded protein: CASSRLPGQGIDETQYF.

The rearrangement joins TRBV7-9 to TRBJ1-6, with D unclear. Germline CDR1 SEHNR, CDR2 FQNEAQ (reference sequence). The CDR3 loop spans 15 amino acids. Trimming cost V 5 bases and J 5 bases, with 13 bases left between them. The CDR3 sequence is CASSARTGHNSPLHF. Here the CDR3 DNA reads TGTGCCAGCAGCGCCCGGACCGGGCATAATTCACCCCTCCACTTT.

This chain links TRBV5-4 with TRBJ2-5, with TRBD2 identical over 8 bases. The V segment lost 4 bases and the J segment 5 bases; nucleotides outside the gene matches: 7. CDR1 and CDR2 from the germline V gene are SGHNT and YYREEE (reference sequence). CDR3 length equals 14 residues. The CDR3: CASSALAGSETQYF. Written as DNA, the CDR3 is TGTGCCAGCAGCGCCTTAGCGGGATCCGAGACCCAGTACTTC.

The chain uses TRBV19 and TRBJ2-3, with 11 bases aligning to TRBD1. The germline V gene encodes CDR1 LNHDA and CDR2 SQIVND (reference sequence). J lost 4 bases, V lost 7 bases, and 7 bases had no gene match. This CDR3 comprises 15 residues. The CDR3 spells CASKEGDRGADTQYF. The CDR3 DNA follows: TGTGCCAGTAAGGAGGGGGACAGGGGGGCAGATACGCAGTATTTT.

The chain employs TRBV7-2 and TRBJ1-6; no reliable D call. Germline V gene data show CDR1 as SGHTA and CDR2 as FQGNSA. The CDR3 covers 13 residues. Trimming pared 7 bases from V and 8 bases from J, leaving 12 bases between. The CDR3 nucleotides are TGTGCCAGCAACGGCACCCCACATTCACCCCTCCACTTT. Amino acids: CASNGTPHSPLHF.

The CDR3 DNA sequence: TGTGCCAGCAGTTCGGGACAGTTGAACACTGAAGCTTTCTTT. This encodes CASSSGQLNTEAFF. This chain links TRBV28 with TRBJ1-1; 7 positions agree with TRBD1. V dropped 4 bases and J dropped 0; count of bases not matched to a gene: 2. Germline assignment: CDR1 MDHEN and CDR2 SYDVKM. CDR3 size: 14 residues.